A single sample gave rise to the 24 T cell receptor beta chains below, sequenced in a study of shared clonotypes between healthy human individuals. Profiling relied on immunoSEQ multiplex PCR, and the TCRdb table lists in-frame clones only, not all of them. This sample yields millions of clones, of which roughly 92% are seen a single time; 0.13% to 0.15% belongs to the top ten. Sequencing was performed on naive CD4+ T cells sorted from blood. Documented subset: CD45RA+ positively selected. The receptors here all came from a man aged 18-30 years in good health.

V and J are TRBV19 and TRBJ2-5, with 10 bases aligning to TRBD2. From germline, CDR1 is LNHDA and CDR2 SQIVND (reference sequence). The CDR3 extends over 19 amino acids. V gave up 6 bases and J gave up 0 bases; unmatched junction bases: 16. The CDR3 region has the DNA TGTGCCAGTAGCCCGTATGGGGTAGCGGGGGGACGTAACCAAGAGACCCAGTACTTC. Its translation is CASSPYGVAGGRNQETQYF.

This rearrangement joins TRBV7-3 to TRBJ2-1, with 10 bases that match TRBD2. The junction had 8 bases not matched to a gene; V was cut back by 2 bases and J by 7 bases. Germline CDR1 reads SGHTA; CDR2 reads FQGTGA. The CDR3 has 16 residues. The CDR3 protein is CASSLRSGGAPNEQFF. In nucleotides, the CDR3 is TGTGCCAGCAGCTTACGAAGCGGGGGGGCCCCGAATGAGCAGTTCTTC.

On this clone: The same CDR3 arises from other DNA sequences in this sample as well. The chain recombines TRBV28 with TRBJ2-7; TRBD1 matches 8 bases. Germline V gene sequence: CDR1 MDHEN, CDR2 SYDVKM. The CDR3 is 14 amino acids. J was trimmed by 1 base and V by 2 bases; bases with no gene match: 1. The CDR3 region has the DNA TGTGCCAGCAGTTTAGGACAGGGATCCTACGAGCAGTACTTC. It encodes CASSLGQGSYEQYF.

This chain links TRBV5-4 with TRBJ2-5; 9 nucleotides align to TRBD1. TRBJ2-7 matches the DNA end more closely, so the J call is doubtful. CDR3 size: 13 residues. CDR1 and CDR2 (germline): SGHNT, YYREEE (reference sequence). The CDR3 DNA reads TGTGCCAGCAGCATCGGGACAGGGAACGAGCAGTACTTC. The encoded protein is CASSIGTGNEQYF.

The chain recombines TRBV5-1 with TRBJ1-6, with D possibly TRBD1 on 6 matching bases. The V end was cut by 4 bases, the J end by 9 bases, with 20 bases between. This CDR3 has 16 amino acids. Germline V gives CDR1 SGHRS, CDR2 YFSETQ. Here the CDR3 reads CASSLTTDRLTSPLHF. DNA for the CDR3: TGCGCCAGCAGCCTAACTACGGACAGATTGACTTCACCCCTCCACTTT.

The chain employs TRBV28 and TRBJ1-2; D possibly corresponds to TRBD1 (6 bases). Per the germline V gene, CDR1 is MDHEN and CDR2 is SYDVKM. Trimming shortened V by 6 bases and J by 8 bases, and 16 bases separated the two germline ends. The CDR3 runs 13 residues. CDR3 sequence (DNA): TGTGCCAGCAGCCGGACACAGGGTTTCGGCTACACCTTC. As protein: CASSRTQGFGYTF.

The rearrangement joins TRBV7-8 to TRBJ1-2; D is possibly TRBD1 (5 bases). Germline V lookup: CDR1 SGHVS, CDR2 FQNEAQ. The length of the CDR3 is 15 residues. Trimming took off 1 base at V and 10 bases at J, with 19 bases between the two ends. The CDR3: CASSLDGRESGHYTF. CDR3 nucleotide sequence: TGTGCCAGCAGCTTAGATGGCAGGGAAAGTGGGCACTACACCTTC.

The chain links TRBV5-6 to TRBJ2-1, with 8 bases aligning to TRBD1. Per the germline V gene, CDR1 is SGHDT and CDR2 is YYEEEE. With 2 bases clipped from V and 5 bases from J, the junction kept 3 bases outside the gene matches. This CDR3 comprises 14 residues. Written as DNA, the CDR3 is TGTGCCAGCAGCTTCACAGGGGGTAACAATGAGCAGTTCTTC. Its translation is CASSFTGGNNEQFF.

V is TRBV7-2 and J is TRBJ2-7; TRBD1 is a possible D gene (6 bases). V was cut by 3 bases and J by 0 bases, with 12 bases left in between. Per germline, CDR1 SGHTA and CDR2 FQGNSA. This CDR3 comprises 15 residues. DNA for the CDR3: TGTGCCAGCAGCTTTAAAGGACAGAGCTCCTACGAGCAGTACTTC. Protein product: CASSFKGQSSYEQYF.

The rearrangement links TRBV30 to TRBJ1-5; D ambiguous. The CDR3 length is 13 residues. The germline V gene encodes CDR1 GTSNPN and CDR2 SVGIG (reference sequence). V lost 5 bases and J 5 bases, leaving 13 bases between the germline ends. The CDR3 is CAWEQPGYQPQHF. As DNA, the CDR3 is TGTGCCTGGGAACAACCGGGATATCAGCCCCAGCATTTT.

V gene TRBV9 combines with J gene TRBJ1-2, with 7 nucleotides matching TRBD1. Germline V gene data show CDR1 as SGDLS and CDR2 as YYNGEE. The CDR3 covers 15 residues. The ends lost 0 bases at V and 2 bases at J; junction bases unmatched: 4. CDR3 amino acids: CASSVGAGGNYGYTF. In nucleotides, the CDR3 is TGTGCCAGCAGCGTAGGGGCAGGGGGAAACTATGGCTACACCTTC.

J is TRBJ2-7 and V is TRBV5-1, with D tentatively TRBD1 (6 bases). The CDR3 runs 17 residues. Germline CDR1 SGHRS, CDR2 YFSETQ. Trimming cost V 6 bases and J 0 bases, with 22 bases left between them. CDR3 region: CASTTSGDVSSSYEQYF. CDR3 in DNA: TGCGCCAGCACCACCTCAGGGGACGTTTCAAGCTCCTACGAGCAGTACTTC.

The chain combines TRBV6-5 with TRBJ2-3; unclear D gene. This CDR3 has 14 amino acids. Germline V gene data show CDR1 as MNHEY and CDR2 as SVGAGI. V shed 5 bases and J shed 1 base, with 10 bases lying between them. CDR3 sequence reads: CASSRHPRTDTQYF. DNA of the CDR3: TGTGCCAGCAGTCGACATCCTCGCACAGATACGCAGTATTTT.

The V and J genes are TRBV5-1 and TRBJ2-1; 8 nucleotides align to TRBD1. This CDR3 has 15 residues. Germline values: CDR1 SGHRS, CDR2 YFSETQ. V dropped 0 bases and J dropped 6; count of bases not matched to a gene: 5. CDR3 protein: CASSLGLDRGNEQFF. The DNA for the CDR3 is TGCGCCAGCAGCTTGGGACTCGACAGGGGCAATGAGCAGTTCTTC.

The J gene is TRBJ1-1, the V gene TRBV25-1; D possibly corresponds to TRBD1 (5 bases). The V and J ends lost 4 bases and 4 bases respectively, with 10 bases between them. This CDR3 is built from 13 residues. CDR1 is MGHDK, CDR2 SYGVNS, per germline. The DNA for the CDR3 is TGTGCCAGCAGTGGGGGGGGGAGCACTGAAGCTTTCTTT. Its protein is CASSGGGSTEAFF.

Notes on this clone: The junction and the germline gene differ at one end; a read error may be behind it. The V call is TRBV9, the J call TRBJ2-1; 9 bases line up with TRBD2. There are 15 residues in the CDR3. The germline CDR1 and CDR2 sequences are SGDLS and YYNGEE. DNA of the CDR3: TGTGCCAGCGGCGTAGCGGGGGCCTACTACAATGAGCAGTTCTTC. It codes for CASGVAGAYYNEQFF. The entire variable domain, with the rest obtained from reference TRBV9 and TRBJ2-1, is as follows: DSGVTQTPKHLITATGQRVTLRCSPRSGDLSVYWYQQSLDQGLQFLIQYYNGEERAKGNILERFSAQQFPDLHSELNLSSLELGDSALYFCASGVAGAYYNEQFFGPGTRLTVL.

The V call is TRBV5-4, the J call TRBJ2-3, with D unresolved. This CDR3 has 13 amino acids. The germline V and J ends were trimmed by 4 bases and 6 bases, with 12 bases remaining between them. The germline V gene has CDR1 SGHNT and CDR2 YYREEE (reference sequence). CDR3 in DNA: TGTGCCAGCAGCGACCCGACCGGGGATACGCAGTATTTT. As protein: CASSDPTGDTQYF.

V usage is TRBV10-3 and J usage is TRBJ2-5; D call uncertain. Germline V lookup: CDR1 ENHRY, CDR2 SYGVKD. CDR3 length: 16 residues. With 4 bases removed from V and 4 bases from J, the gap between germline ends came to 19 bases. CDR3 DNA sequence: TGTGCCATCAGTGGGGTTAGGCTAGGGCAATCAGAGACCCAGTACTTC. Amino acid sequence: CAISGVRLGQSETQYF.

V usage is TRBV5-3 and J usage is TRBJ2-2; D is unresolved. TRBV5-3 is placed among ORFs of uncertain function. The V end lost 2 bases, the J end lost 0 bases, and 14 bases lay between the germline ends. The CDR3 has 17 residues. The CDR3 nucleotides read TGTGCCAGAAGCTTTTTAGCCGAAGACGCGAACACCGGGGAGCTGTTTTTT. It specifies CARSFLAEDANTGELFF.

This clone occurred once. The chain carries TRBV19 and TRBJ2-2; 8 bases fit TRBD2. The CDR3 spans 15 residues. V was pared by 6 bases and J by 1 base, with 4 bases of the junction left unmatched. Germline CDR1 and CDR2: LNHDA and SQIVND (reference sequence). The CDR3 spells CASRAGDVNTGELFF. The DNA for the CDR3 is TGTGCCAGTAGAGCGGGGGATGTGAACACCGGGGAGCTGTTTTTT.

The chain uses TRBV11-2 and TRBJ2-7; 10 bases align to TRBD1. CDR1 is SGHAT and CDR2 is FQNNGV in the germline V gene. The J segment lost 5 bases and the V segment lost 2 bases, leaving 6 bases of the junction unmatched. The CDR3 consists of 15 residues. CDR3 protein: CASSLSGDRGDEQYF. The CDR3 bases are TGTGCCAGCAGCTTAAGTGGGGACAGGGGAGACGAGCAGTACTTC.

The V and J genes are TRBV19 and TRBJ1-5, with a tentative D call TRBD1 (5 bases). The V end was cut by 2 bases, the J end by 2 bases, with 13 bases between. The CDR3 length is 16 residues. Germline V gene sequence: CDR1 LNHDA, CDR2 SQIVND (reference sequence). The CDR3 here is CASSINRGRGNQPQHF. CDR3 in DNA: TGTGCCAGTAGTATAAACCGGGGACGAGGCAATCAGCCCCAGCATTTT.

The chain uses TRBV5-6 and TRBJ1-1; D unresolved. CDR3 size: 13 residues. Germline V lookup: CDR1 SGHDT, CDR2 YYEEEE. Trimming removed 2 bases at V and 1 base at J, with 6 bases between. This CDR3 reads CASSFIGNTEAFF. DNA of the CDR3: TGTGCCAGCAGCTTCATAGGGAACACTGAAGCTTTCTTT.

The genes are TRBV5-1 and TRBJ2-5; 13 positions match TRBD2. Germline trimming cut 4 bases from V and 5 bases from J; bases unmatched to any gene: 8. The CDR3 totals 16 residues. CDR1 and CDR2 from the germline V gene are SGHRS and YFSETQ. The CDR3, as DNA: TGCGCCAGCAGCGCGGGACTAGCGGGGTCGGGGGAGACCCAGTACTTC. Translation: CASSAGLAGSGETQYF. Combining the CDR3 with reference TRBV5-1 and TRBJ2-5 gives the whole variable domain KAGVTQTPRYLIKTRGQQVTLSCSPISGHRSVSWYQQTPGQGLQFLFEYFSETQRNKGNFPGRFSGRQFSNSRSEMNVSTLELGDSALYLCASSAGLAGSGETQYFGPGTRLLVL.